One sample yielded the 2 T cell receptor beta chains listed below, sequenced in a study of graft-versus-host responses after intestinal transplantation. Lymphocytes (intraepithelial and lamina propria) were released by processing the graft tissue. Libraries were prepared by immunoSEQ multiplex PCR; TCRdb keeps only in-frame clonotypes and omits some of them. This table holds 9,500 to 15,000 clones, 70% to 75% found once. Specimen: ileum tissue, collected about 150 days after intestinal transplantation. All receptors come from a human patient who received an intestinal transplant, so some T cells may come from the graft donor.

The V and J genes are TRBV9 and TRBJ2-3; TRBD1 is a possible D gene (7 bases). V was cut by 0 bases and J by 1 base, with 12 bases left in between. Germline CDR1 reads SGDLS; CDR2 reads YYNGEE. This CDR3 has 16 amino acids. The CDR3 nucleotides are TGTGCCAGCAGCGTAGAGCCCAGGGGGGGCACAGATACGCAGTATTTT. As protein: CASSVEPRGGTDTQYF.

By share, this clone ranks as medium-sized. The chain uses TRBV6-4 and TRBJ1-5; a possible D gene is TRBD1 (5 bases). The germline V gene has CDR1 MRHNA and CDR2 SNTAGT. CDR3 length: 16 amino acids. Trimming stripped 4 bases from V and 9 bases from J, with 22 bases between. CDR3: CASSGVGFDRNWPQHF. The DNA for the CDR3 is TGTGCCAGCAGTGGAGTCGGTTTCGACAGAAACTGGCCCCAGCATTTT.